This record concerns one T cell receptor beta chain sequence. Its target is unknown. The sample comes from a study of shared clonotypes between healthy human individuals. Study context: Three plates each covered CD4 naive and memory; CD8 naive two, CD8 memory one.

Clones were sequenced by immunoSEQ multiplex PCR, and TCRdb holds only the in-frame ones, with some missing. Among 2 million to 3 million clones listed, roughly 93% were seen once. Regarding the study as a whole: Relative to memory subsets, naive subsets generally showed larger estimated richness.

The CDR3 length is 14 residues. Germline values: CDR1 SNHLY, CDR2 FYNNEI. V lost 4 bases and J 3 bases, leaving 11 bases between the germline ends. This TCR derives from a man in his late teens or twenties in good health. Some clones in this sample may be carry-over from other donors' samples. The chain joins TRBV2 to TRBJ2-3; a weak D match, TRBD1 (5 bases). Sequenced sample: naive CD4+ T cells from PBMCs. Subset indicated: CD45RA+ positively selected. The CDR3 coding sequence is TGTGCCAGCAGTGTGACAAAGGGGACAGATACGCAGTATTTT. Amino acid sequence: CASSVTKGTDTQYF.